This TCR beta chain was observed in a study of low-dose radiotherapy and immunotherapy resistance in tumors. Time point meaning: before trial treatment. The V end lost 1 base, the J end lost 0 bases, and 10 bases lay between the germline ends. There are 16 residues in the CDR3. From germline, CDR1 is SGDLS and CDR2 YYNGEE. With TRAV- and TRBV-specific primers, first-strand cDNA was made, covering the alpha and beta chains. TCR amplification involved 20 to 25 PCR cycles with a constant-region primer and V-primer adapter. MiXCR, run by TCRdb on the reads, gives a single entry per CDR3 protein. Here the sample spans tens of thousands of distinct CDR3 sequences, about 18% being singletons.

Material: PBMCs, obtained before treatment. The genes are TRBV9 and TRBJ2-2, with D possibly being TRBD1 (6 bases). The origin of this receptor is a male donor with prostate cancer. The DNA for the CDR3 is TGTGCCAGCAGCGTACAGGGACATTCGAACACCGGGGAGCTGTTTTTT. Amino acid sequence: CASSVQGHSNTGELFF.